A selection of T cell receptor beta chains follows, all from one sample in a study of shared clonotypes between healthy human individuals. TCRdb's table, derived via immunoSEQ multiplex PCR, lists solely in-frame clones and lacks some. The profile shows some 2.1 million clones, over 85% of them singletons. Specimen: naive CD8+ T cells sorted from blood. These receptors all come from a man in his late teens or twenties in good health. CDR3s include the opening cysteine and the closing phenylalanine or tryptophan. Fields, in order: clone size, CDR3 length, D gene, J gene, V gene, CDR3 protein, CDR3 DNA. The D gene is left open where the match is weak. Not all rows give a size; the values are once, few, many and, for expanded clones, a class.

clone_size: NA
cdr3_length: 15
d_call: TRBD1
j_call: TRBJ1-1
v_call: TRBV4-3
cdr3_aa: CASSQEDRGPTEAFF
cdr3_nt: TGCGCCAGCAGCCAAGAGGACAGGGGGCCCACTGAAGCTTTCTTT

clone_size: NA
cdr3_length: 14
d_call: TRBD2
j_call: TRBJ2-7
v_call: TRBV6-5
cdr3_aa: CASTSGRVSYEQYF
cdr3_nt: TGTGCCAGCACTTCGGGGAGGGTCTCCTACGAGCAGTACTTC

clone_size: NA
cdr3_length: 14
d_call: NA
j_call: TRBJ2-7
v_call: TRBV2
cdr3_aa: CASSEGEGIYEQYF
cdr3_nt: TGTGCCAGCAGTGAAGGTGAGGGAATCTACGAGCAGTACTTC

clone_size: NA
cdr3_length: 15
d_call: TRBD2
j_call: TRBJ2-7
v_call: TRBV9
cdr3_aa: CASSPGLAGGYEQYF
cdr3_nt: TGTGCCAGCAGCCCCGGACTAGCGGGAGGTTACGAGCAGTACTTC

clone_size: NA
cdr3_length: 12
d_call: NA
j_call: TRBJ1-5
v_call: TRBV7-9
cdr3_aa: CASSPPGEPQHF
cdr3_nt: TGTGCCAGCAGCCCTCCAGGGGAGCCCCAGCATTTT

clone_size: once
cdr3_length: 13
d_call: NA
j_call: TRBJ2-7
v_call: TRBV28
cdr3_aa: CASSWEEGYEQYF
cdr3_nt: TGTGCCAGCAGTTGGGAAGAGGGCTACGAGCAGTACTTC

clone_size: NA
cdr3_length: 15
d_call: TRBD1
j_call: TRBJ1-6
v_call: TRBV7-9
cdr3_aa: CASSRAGQGNSPLHF
cdr3_nt: TGTGCCAGCAGCCGAGCGGGACAGGGGAATTCACCCCTCCACTTT

clone_size: NA
cdr3_length: 15
d_call: NA
j_call: TRBJ2-3
v_call: TRBV7-9
cdr3_aa: CASSLAQGRTDTQYF
cdr3_nt: TGTGCCAGCAGCTTAGCACAGGGGAGGACAGATACGCAGTATTTT

clone_size: NA
cdr3_length: 18
d_call: TRBD2
j_call: TRBJ2-5
v_call: TRBV2
cdr3_aa: CASSERRLAGWVGETQYF
cdr3_nt: TGTGCCAGCAGTGAACGCCGACTAGCGGGCTGGGTAGGAGAGACCCAGTACTTC

clone_size: NA
cdr3_length: 13
d_call: NA
j_call: TRBJ1-1
v_call: TRBV27
cdr3_aa: CASSPGPAGEAFF
cdr3_nt: TGTGCCAGCAGTCCCGGCCCGGCCGGGGAAGCTTTCTTT

clone_size: NA
cdr3_length: 16
d_call: NA
j_call: TRBJ2-6
v_call: TRBV4-1
cdr3_aa: CASSQEKFSGANVLTF
cdr3_nt: TGCGCCAGCAGCCAAGAAAAGTTCTCTGGGGCCAACGTCCTGACTTTC

clone_size: NA
cdr3_length: 14
d_call: NA
j_call: TRBJ2-7
v_call: TRBV14
cdr3_aa: CASSQGLLGYEQYF
cdr3_nt: TGTGCCAGCAGCCAAGGACTTTTGGGATACGAGCAGTACTTC

clone_size: few
cdr3_length: 13
d_call: NA
j_call: TRBJ2-7
v_call: TRBV5-6
cdr3_aa: CASSLGRTYEQYF
cdr3_nt: TGTGCCAGCAGCTTGGGCAGGACCTACGAGCAGTACTTC

clone_size: once
cdr3_length: 13
d_call: NA
j_call: TRBJ2-3
v_call: TRBV4-1
cdr3_aa: CASSQVPRELSYF
cdr3_nt: TGCGCCAGCAGCCAAGTCCCAAGGGAGCTGTCGTATTTT

clone_size: NA
cdr3_length: 13
d_call: NA
j_call: TRBJ1-5
v_call: TRBV7-9
cdr3_aa: CASSSESDQPQHF
cdr3_nt: TGTGCCAGCAGCTCGGAGTCGGATCAGCCCCAGCATTTT

clone_size: NA
cdr3_length: 13
d_call: NA
j_call: TRBJ2-2
v_call: TRBV6-5
cdr3_aa: CASSYSLGGELFF
cdr3_nt: TGTGCCAGCAGTTACTCGTTGGGCGGGGAGCTGTTTTTT

clone_size: NA
cdr3_length: 16
d_call: NA
j_call: TRBJ1-6
v_call: TRBV5-4
cdr3_aa: CASSLGPSSYNSPLHF
cdr3_nt: TGTGCCAGCAGCTTGGGGCCAAGCTCCTATAATTCACCCCTCCACTTT

clone_size: NA
cdr3_length: 17
d_call: TRBD1
j_call: TRBJ2-2
v_call: TRBV7-6
cdr3_aa: CASSRPARGPNTGELFF
cdr3_nt: TGTGCCAGCAGCAGACCAGCCAGGGGGCCTAACACCGGGGAGCTGTTTTTT

clone_size: NA
cdr3_length: 15
d_call: NA
j_call: TRBJ2-5
v_call: TRBV9
cdr3_aa: CASSVAGTEGETQYF
cdr3_nt: TGTGCCAGCAGCGTCGCCGGGACTGAGGGGGAGACCCAGTACTTC

clone_size: NA
cdr3_length: 16
d_call: TRBD1
j_call: TRBJ1-2
v_call: TRBV7-9
cdr3_aa: CASSPVTGTEFYGYTF
cdr3_nt: TGTGCCAGCAGCCCAGTTACCGGGACAGAGTTCTATGGCTACACCTTC

clone_size: NA
cdr3_length: 14
d_call: NA
j_call: TRBJ2-1
v_call: TRBV6-5
cdr3_aa: CASSYSEGWNEQFF
cdr3_nt: TGTGCCAGCAGTTACTCGGAGGGGTGGAATGAGCAGTTCTTC

clone_size: NA
cdr3_length: 13
d_call: NA
j_call: TRBJ2-1
v_call: TRBV27
cdr3_aa: CASCTRRDNEQFF
cdr3_nt: TGTGCCAGCTGCACTCGGAGAGACAATGAGCAGTTCTTC

clone_size: NA
cdr3_length: 13
d_call: NA
j_call: TRBJ1-1
v_call: TRBV9
cdr3_aa: CASSVTWGGEAFF
cdr3_nt: TGTGCCAGCAGCGTCACCTGGGGGGGAGAAGCTTTCTTT

clone_size: NA
cdr3_length: 15
d_call: NA
j_call: TRBJ1-3
v_call: TRBV14
cdr3_aa: CASSQWVEDEDTIYF
cdr3_nt: TGTGCCAGCAGCCAATGGGTCGAGGATGAGGACACCATATATTTT

clone_size: NA
cdr3_length: 15
d_call: NA
j_call: TRBJ2-7
v_call: TRBV27
cdr3_aa: CASSLSLGTTYEQYF
cdr3_nt: TGTGCCAGCAGTTTAAGTCTGGGGACCACCTACGAGCAGTACTTC

clone_size: few
cdr3_length: 15
d_call: NA
j_call: TRBJ1-3
v_call: TRBV7-9
cdr3_aa: CASSDTGHSGNTIYF
cdr3_nt: TGTGCCAGCAGCGACACAGGGCACTCTGGAAACACCATATATTTT

clone_size: NA
cdr3_length: 15
d_call: TRBD1
j_call: TRBJ2-3
v_call: TRBV6-5
cdr3_aa: CASSWDRGTTDTQYF
cdr3_nt: TGTGCCAGCAGTTGGGACAGGGGGACCACAGATACGCAGTATTTT

clone_size: NA
cdr3_length: 14
d_call: TRBD1
j_call: TRBJ2-7
v_call: TRBV13
cdr3_aa: CASSPDRGTYEQYF
cdr3_nt: TGTGCCAGCAGCCCCGACAGGGGTACCTACGAGCAGTACTTC

clone_size: NA
cdr3_length: 14
d_call: NA
j_call: TRBJ2-5
v_call: TRBV10-2
cdr3_aa: CASSGVSGQETQYF
cdr3_nt: TGCGCCAGCAGTGGAGTTAGCGGCCAAGAGACCCAGTACTTC

clone_size: NA
cdr3_length: 13
d_call: NA
j_call: TRBJ1-1
v_call: TRBV30
cdr3_aa: CAWSVTLNTEAFF
cdr3_nt: TGTGCCTGGAGTGTAACCCTGAACACTGAAGCTTTCTTT

clone_size: NA
cdr3_length: 14
d_call: TRBD1
j_call: TRBJ1-1
v_call: TRBV27
cdr3_aa: CASVGGQWGSEAFF
cdr3_nt: TGTGCCAGCGTTGGGGGACAGTGGGGTTCCGAAGCTTTCTTT

clone_size: NA
cdr3_length: 16
d_call: TRBD2
j_call: TRBJ2-3
v_call: TRBV11-2
cdr3_aa: CASSPIPGLVVDTQYF
cdr3_nt: TGTGCCAGCAGCCCGATACCGGGACTAGTAGTAGATACGCAGTATTTT

clone_size: NA
cdr3_length: 13
d_call: NA
j_call: TRBJ1-6
v_call: TRBV11-2
cdr3_aa: CASSPSGDSPLHF
cdr3_nt: TGTGCCAGCAGCCCCTCAGGGGATTCACCCCTCCACTTT

clone_size: NA
cdr3_length: 14
d_call: NA
j_call: TRBJ1-4
v_call: TRBV7-9
cdr3_aa: CASSSGLTDEKLFF
cdr3_nt: TGTGCCAGCAGCTCGGGGCTCACCGATGAAAAACTGTTTTTT

clone_size: NA
cdr3_length: 15
d_call: NA
j_call: TRBJ2-5
v_call: TRBV6-5
cdr3_aa: CASSYSLGSGETQYF
cdr3_nt: TGTGCCAGCAGTTACTCCTTGGGGTCAGGAGAGACCCAGTACTTC

clone_size: once
cdr3_length: 14
d_call: TRBD2
j_call: TRBJ2-7
v_call: TRBV10-2
cdr3_aa: CASSETSGATEQYF
cdr3_nt: TGCGCCAGCAGTGAGACTAGCGGTGCCACCGAGCAGTACTTC

clone_size: NA
cdr3_length: 14
d_call: NA
j_call: TRBJ2-5
v_call: TRBV28
cdr3_aa: CASRAGRQSETQYF
cdr3_nt: TGTGCCAGCCGTGCGGGCAGGCAGAGCGAGACCCAGTACTTC

clone_size: NA
cdr3_length: 15
d_call: NA
j_call: TRBJ2-5
v_call: TRBV14
cdr3_aa: CASSQGAMRQETQYF
cdr3_nt: TGTGCCAGCAGCCAGGGGGCAATGCGGCAAGAGACCCAGTACTTC

clone_size: NA
cdr3_length: 14
d_call: NA
j_call: TRBJ1-6
v_call: TRBV7-8
cdr3_aa: CASSLGEGGSPLHF
cdr3_nt: TGTGCCAGCAGCTTGGGGGAGGGAGGGTCACCCCTCCACTTT

clone_size: NA
cdr3_length: 14
d_call: TRBD1
j_call: TRBJ2-5
v_call: TRBV29-1
cdr3_aa: CSVDTGTAQETQYF
cdr3_nt: TGCAGCGTCGACACCGGGACAGCTCAAGAGACCCAGTACTTC

clone_size: once
cdr3_length: 15
d_call: TRBD2
j_call: TRBJ2-7
v_call: TRBV7-9
cdr3_aa: CASSWASSGRYEQYF
cdr3_nt: TGTGCCAGCAGCTGGGCTTCAAGCGGGAGGTACGAGCAGTACTTC

clone_size: NA
cdr3_length: 13
d_call: TRBD1
j_call: TRBJ1-1
v_call: TRBV6-6
cdr3_aa: CASTPTGGTEAFF
cdr3_nt: TGTGCCAGCACCCCTACAGGGGGGACTGAAGCTTTCTTT

clone_size: few
cdr3_length: 14
d_call: NA
j_call: TRBJ1-1
v_call: TRBV7-9
cdr3_aa: CASSTGAPNTEAFF
cdr3_nt: TGTGCCAGCAGCACTGGGGCCCCGAACACTGAAGCTTTCTTT

clone_size: NA
cdr3_length: 15
d_call: NA
j_call: TRBJ1-6
v_call: TRBV5-6
cdr3_aa: CASSLVRGAGSPLHF
cdr3_nt: TGTGCCAGCAGCTTGGTTCGGGGTGCAGGATCACCCCTCCACTTT